The next 18 T cell receptor beta chains were all read from a single sample in a study of blood T cell repertoires in COVID-19. Generated by immunoSEQ multiplex PCR, the TCRdb table keeps only in-frame clones and is missing some. The table records around 340,000 clones, around 88% of them present only once. The sequencing sample was made of peripheral blood. These receptors came from a man aged 30 to 45 with active or convalescent COVID-19.

This chain uses TRBV27 with TRBJ2-7; TRBD2 matches 13 bases. Trimming cost V 1 base and J 2 bases; bases outside gene matches: 11. This CDR3 has 19 amino acids. Germline V gene lookup returns CDR1 MNHEY and CDR2 SMNVEV (reference sequence). This chain's CDR3 is CASSLYGVGTSGTTYEQYF. The CDR3 region has the DNA TGTGCCAGCAGTTTATACGGGGTAGGGACTAGCGGGACAACCTACGAGCAGTACTTC.

The chain links TRBV27 to TRBJ2-3; 11 nucleotides match TRBD2. The CDR3 contains 15 residues. Germline CDR1 is MNHEY and CDR2 is SMNVEV (reference sequence). V lost 5 bases, J lost 3 bases, and 4 bases stayed unmatched. CDR3 nucleotide sequence: TGTGCCAGCAGTCCAACTAGCGGGGGAACAGATACGCAGTATTTT. This codes for CASSPTSGGTDTQYF.

This sequence joins TRBV4-1 and TRBJ2-7, with 7 bases lining up with TRBD2. J gave up 6 bases and V 2 bases, and 7 bases lay outside the gene matches. Germline CDR1 MGHRA, CDR2 YSYEKL. This CDR3 contains 14 residues. This CDR3 is CASSQPRLAGEQYF. The CDR3 bases are TGCGCCAGCAGCCAACCTCGACTAGCCGGCGAGCAGTACTTC.

This clone was recorded a few times. The V gene is TRBV29-1, the J gene TRBJ2-5; 10 nucleotides match TRBD1. V gave up 6 bases and J gave up 5 bases; unmatched junction bases: 6. Germline V gene lookup returns CDR1 SQVTM and CDR2 ANQGSEA. The CDR3 is 13 amino acids. The CDR3 bases are TGCAGCGTGGGGACAGGGGAAGCGGAGACCCAGTACTTC. Amino acids: CSVGTGEAETQYF.

This rearrangement joins TRBV19 to TRBJ1-5; TRBD1 might be the D (6 bases). Germline V lookup: CDR1 LNHDA, CDR2 SQIVND (reference sequence). Trimming removed 7 bases from V and 5 bases from J, with 12 bases in between. The CDR3 is 13 amino acids. In DNA, the CDR3 is TGTGCCAGTACGGGGGGGCTATATCAGCCCCAGCATTTT. Its translation is CASTGGLYQPQHF. Combining the CDR3 with reference TRBV19 and TRBJ1-5 gives the whole variable domain DGGITQSPKYLFRKEGQNVTLSCEQNLNHDAMYWYRQDPGQGLRLIYYSQIVNDFQKGDIAEGYSVSREKKESFPLTVTSAQKNPTAFYLCASTGGLYQPQHFGDGTRLSIL.

The chain recombines TRBV30 with TRBJ2-1; 13 nucleotides line up with TRBD2. The CDR3 contains 15 residues. CDR1 is GTSNPN and CDR2 is SVGIG in the germline V gene (reference sequence). Trimming at V came to 2 bases and at J to 8 bases, leaving 6 bases not matched to a gene. The CDR3 here is CAWSRGLAGQDEQFF. CDR3 in DNA: TGTGCCTGGAGTCGGGGACTAGCGGGGCAGGATGAGCAGTTCTTC.

The chain links TRBV7-2 to TRBJ1-1; D remains ambiguous. This CDR3 is built from 14 residues. V gave up 1 base and J gave up 3 bases, with 9 bases separating them. The germline V gene has CDR1 SGHTA and CDR2 FQGNSA. Here the CDR3 reads CASSLDHEDTEAFF. CDR3 sequence (DNA): TGTGCCAGCAGCTTAGACCATGAGGACACTGAAGCTTTCTTT.

The chain has TRBV7-9 and TRBJ1-1, with 7 bases matching TRBD1. The CDR3 is made up of 15 amino acids. V gave up 2 bases and J gave up 6 bases; unmatched junction bases: 9. CDR1 SEHNR and CDR2 FQNEAQ come from the germline V gene (reference sequence). In DNA, the CDR3 is TGTGCCAGCAGCTTAATCCGGACAGGAAGGGCTGAAGCTTTCTTT. Translated, it gives CASSLIRTGRAEAFF.

This chain joins TRBV23-1 and TRBJ1-1; a possible D gene is TRBD1 (5 bases). TRBV23-1 qualifies as an ORF whose function is uncertain. The CDR3 contains 13 residues. Trimming took 10 bases from V and 0 from J, leaving 12 bases between them. CDR3 in amino acids: CAIPRALNTEAFF. In DNA form, the CDR3 reads TGCGCCATCCCCAGGGCCTTGAACACTGAAGCTTTCTTT.

The gene calls are TRBV19 and TRBJ1-6; 9 bases agree with TRBD1. The trim removed 4 bases at V and 8 bases at J, leaving 6 bases unmatched. Looked up from germline, CDR1 is LNHDA and CDR2 is SQIVND (reference sequence). This CDR3 comprises 15 residues. The CDR3 sequence: CASSTGQGLYSPLHF. Written as DNA, the CDR3 is TGTGCCAGTAGTACCGGACAGGGGCTTTATTCACCCCTCCACTTT. The whole variable domain, filled in from reference TRBV19 and TRBJ1-6, reads DGGITQSPKYLFRKEGQNVTLSCEQNLNHDAMYWYRQDPGQGLRLIYYSQIVNDFQKGDIAEGYSVSREKKESFPLTVTSAQKNPTAFYLCASSTGQGLYSPLHFGNGTRLTVT.

The rearrangement uses TRBV4-2 and TRBJ1-1, with unresolved D. Germline V gene lookup returns CDR1 LGHNA and CDR2 YNFKEQ. Trimming took off 3 bases at V and 6 bases at J, with 26 bases between the two ends. The CDR3 loop spans 18 amino acids. CDR3 sequence: CASSQPSGGGNWASEAFF. The CDR3 nucleotides are TGTGCCAGCAGCCAGCCCTCGGGCGGAGGGAATTGGGCTTCTGAAGCTTTCTTT.

J is TRBJ1-5 and V is TRBV19; 8 bases line up with TRBD1. There are 15 residues in the CDR3. Germline values: CDR1 LNHDA, CDR2 SQIVND (reference sequence). J was trimmed by 4 bases and V by 4 bases; bases with no gene match: 6. The CDR3: CASSTRTGRNQPQHF. The CDR3 DNA reads as TGTGCCAGTAGTACGCGGACAGGGAGAAATCAGCCCCAGCATTTT.

V and J are TRBV2 and TRBJ2-1, with a tentative D call TRBD2 (6 bases). Germline V gene lookup returns CDR1 SNHLY and CDR2 FYNNEI. The CDR3 runs to 11 residues. V lost 6 bases and J 9 bases, leaving 9 bases between the germline ends. CDR3 nucleotides: TGTGCCAGCAGGGGGGGAATTGAGCAGTTCTTC. It codes for CASRGGIEQFF.

V is TRBV4-1 and J is TRBJ2-7, with TRBD1 identical over 8 bases. CDR3 length: 16 residues. The germline V gene has CDR1 MGHRA and CDR2 YSYEKL. The ends lost 4 bases at V and 0 bases at J; junction bases unmatched: 8. Written as DNA, the CDR3 is TGCGCCAGCAGCCCCCAGGACAGGGCCAGCTCCTACGAGCAGTACTTC. As protein: CASSPQDRASSYEQYF.

The genes are TRBV29-1 and TRBJ1-1, with 8 bases aligning to TRBD1. The CDR3 is 11 residues long. Germline CDR1 is SQVTM and CDR2 is ANQGSEA. After removal of 7 bases from V and 4 bases from J, the junction contained 2 bases not matched to a gene. The CDR3 region has the DNA TGCAGCGCCGACAGGGGCACTGAAGCTTTCTTT. Translated: CSADRGTEAFF.

The J gene is TRBJ1-3, the V gene TRBV6-5, with unresolved D. The CDR3 totals 14 residues. Germline CDR1 is MNHEY and CDR2 is SVGAGI. V was pared by 6 bases and J by 3 bases, with 12 bases between. The CDR3 DNA reads TGTGCCAGCAGATTTGAGGGCTTTGGAAACACCATATATTTT. It encodes CASRFEGFGNTIYF.

The V gene is TRBV5-6, the J gene TRBJ1-1, with D unclear. Germline V gives CDR1 SGHDT, CDR2 YYEEEE. Trimming removed 0 bases from V and 3 bases from J, with 9 bases in between. The CDR3 consists of 14 residues. The CDR3 sequence is CASSLDPRDTEAFF. CDR3 bases: TGTGCCAGCAGCTTGGACCCGAGGGACACTGAAGCTTTCTTT.

This clone was seen more than once but under ten times. The chain employs TRBV25-1 and TRBJ2-7; 10 positions match TRBD1. The ends lost 2 bases at V and 3 bases at J; junction bases unmatched: 10. The CDR3 has 17 residues. From germline, CDR1 is MGHDK and CDR2 SYGVNS. CDR3 DNA sequence: TGTGCCAGCAGTGAAGTGGTCGGGACAGGGGAGGACTACGAGCAGTACTTC. Protein sequence: CASSEVVGTGEDYEQYF.